This T cell receptor (beta chain) derives from a study of shared clonotypes between healthy human individuals. The table lists this clone with a count of one. V was clipped by 5 bases and J by 1 base, with 12 bases between them. Germline assignment: CDR1 PRHDT and CDR2 FYEKMQ (reference sequence). The CDR3 extends over 15 amino acids. Once extracted for a subset, genomic DNA was divided evenly among several immunoSEQ plates. The table came from immunoSEQ multiplex PCR; TCRdb's copy has only in-frame clones and leaves some out. The sample yields roughly 1,500,000 clones, about 98% seen once. The V and J genes are TRBV13 and TRBJ1-3; D ambiguous. Specimen: naive CD4+ T cells sorted from blood. The subset is: CD45RA+ positively selected. The clonotype comes from a man under 40 in good health. Here the CDR3 DNA reads TGTGCCAGCAGCCTAAGGCCTGCGTCTGGAAACACCATATATTTT. Translating gives CASSLRPASGNTIYF.